Sequencing of this T cell receptor (beta chain) was carried out in a study of shared T cell receptors in the human thymus. This CDR3 is built from 15 residues. Per germline, CDR1 SGHRS and CDR2 YFSETQ. The J segment lost 6 bases and the V segment lost 3 bases, leaving 5 bases of the junction unmatched. TCRdb's table, derived via immunoSEQ multiplex PCR, lists solely in-frame clones and lacks some. The table lists hundreds of thousands of clones, about 80% of them singletons. Another study also made use of these data, one on human thymus T cells.

The sequencing sample was made of thymocytes. This sequence originates from a boy in the first two years of life with a congenital heart defect. The rearrangement links TRBV5-1 to TRBJ2-1, with 11 bases matching TRBD1. This chain's CDR3 is CASSSRDRGSNEQFF. The CDR3 DNA follows: TGCGCCAGCAGCTCCCGGGACAGGGGGTCCAATGAGCAGTTCTTC.